This TCR beta chain originates from a study of blood T cells in healthy people across ages. Sample-barcoded 5' priming and a J-beta primer mix drove a second PCR of roughly 7 to 11 cycles. All cDNA molecules were each tagged by a template-switch adaptor with 12 random nucleotides. TCRdb fed the 5' RACE reads into MiXCR, producing one record per CDR3 protein. Here the sample spans around 1,600,000 distinct CDR3 sequences, approximately 42% being singletons. The CDR3 is 14 residues long. V shed 1 base, J shed 5 bases, and the junction held 5 bases outside the gene matches. Germline CDR1 and CDR2: DFQATT and SNEGSKA (reference sequence). Donors were healthy Caucasian individuals from Russia aged roughly 6 to 90.

Sequencing was performed on blood. The TCR was taken from a woman in her late teens or twenties in good health. This sequence joins TRBV20-1 and TRBJ2-5; 9 positions agree with TRBD2. The chain's CDR3 is CSARGAGGQETQYF. For the CDR3, the DNA is TGCAGTGCTAGAGGAGCGGGAGGACAGGAGACCCAGTACTTC.